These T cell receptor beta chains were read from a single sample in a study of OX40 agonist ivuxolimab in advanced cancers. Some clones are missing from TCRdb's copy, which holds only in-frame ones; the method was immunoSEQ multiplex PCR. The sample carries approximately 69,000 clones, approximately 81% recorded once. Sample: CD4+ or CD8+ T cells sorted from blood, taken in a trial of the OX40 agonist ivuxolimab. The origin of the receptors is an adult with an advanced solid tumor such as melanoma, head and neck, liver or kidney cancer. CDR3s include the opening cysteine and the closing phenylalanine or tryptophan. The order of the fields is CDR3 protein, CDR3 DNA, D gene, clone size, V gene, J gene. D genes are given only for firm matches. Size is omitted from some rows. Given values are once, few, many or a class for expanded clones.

CDR3 protein: CASSQDWAGVDYEQYF
CDR3 DNA: TGCGCCAGCAGCCAAGACTGGGCAGGGGTCGACTACGAGCAGTACTTC
D gene: -
clone size: once
V gene: TRBV4-3
J gene: TRBJ2-7

CDR3 protein: CASSLKGAEAFF
CDR3 DNA: TGTGCCAGCAGCTTGAAGGGGGCTGAAGCTTTCTTT
D gene: -
clone size: -
V gene: TRBV11-3
J gene: TRBJ1-1

CDR3 protein: CASSYSDYTDTQYF
CDR3 DNA: TGTGCCAGCAGTTACTCAGACTACACAGATACGCAGTATTTT
D gene: -
clone size: -
V gene: TRBV6-5
J gene: TRBJ2-3

CDR3 protein: CATSRDKREAFGAFF
CDR3 DNA: TGTGCCACCAGCAGAGACAAGAGGGAGGCGTTTGGAGCTTTCTTT
D gene: -
clone size: -
V gene: TRBV15
J gene: TRBJ1-1

CDR3 protein: CASSLRYNQPQHF
CDR3 DNA: TGTGCCAGCAGTTTACGTTATAATCAGCCCCAGCATTTT
D gene: -
clone size: -
V gene: TRBV27
J gene: TRBJ1-5

CDR3 protein: CASSLEGGSYGYTF
CDR3 DNA: TGTGCCAGCAGCTTAGAAGGCGGCTCCTATGGCTACACCTTC
D gene: -
clone size: -
V gene: TRBV7-9
J gene: TRBJ1-2

CDR3 protein: CASSDPGQGNTEAFF
CDR3 DNA: TGTGCCAGCAGTGACCCGGGACAGGGTAACACTGAAGCTTTCTTT
D gene: TRBD1
clone size: -
V gene: TRBV6-6
J gene: TRBJ1-1

CDR3 protein: CASSTQGNEQFF
CDR3 DNA: TGTGCCAGCAGCACCCAGGGGAATGAGCAGTTCTTC
D gene: -
clone size: few
V gene: TRBV7-9
J gene: TRBJ2-1

CDR3 protein: CAISESIQSSSYNEQFF
CDR3 DNA: TGTGCCATCAGTGAGTCGATACAGTCGAGCTCCTACAATGAGCAGTTCTTC
D gene: -
clone size: -
V gene: TRBV10-3
J gene: TRBJ2-1

CDR3 protein: CASSRELGPYEQYF
CDR3 DNA: TGTGCCAGCTCCAGGGAATTGGGACCATACGAGCAGTACTTC
D gene: -
clone size: -
V gene: TRBV2
J gene: TRBJ2-7

CDR3 protein: CASSPLDRVDSPLHF
CDR3 DNA: TGTGCCAGCAGCCCGCTCGACAGGGTGGACTCACCCCTCCACTTT
D gene: TRBD1
clone size: -
V gene: TRBV7-9
J gene: TRBJ1-6

CDR3 protein: CATSRADRGVYEQYF
CDR3 DNA: TGTGCCACCAGCAGAGCGGACAGGGGGGTTTACGAGCAGTACTTC
D gene: TRBD1
clone size: -
V gene: TRBV15
J gene: TRBJ2-7

CDR3 protein: CASSPSGPTQYF
CDR3 DNA: TGTGCCAGCAGCCCCTCCGGGCCTACGCAGTATTTT
D gene: -
clone size: -
V gene: TRBV11-1
J gene: TRBJ2-3

CDR3 protein: CASSPPNTGELFF
CDR3 DNA: TGTGCCAGCAGCCCGCCCAACACCGGGGAGCTGTTTTTT
D gene: -
clone size: -
V gene: TRBV6-5
J gene: TRBJ2-2

CDR3 protein: CASSPNRLYGYTF
CDR3 DNA: TGTGCCAGCTCACCGAACCGCCTATATGGCTACACCTTC
D gene: -
clone size: -
V gene: TRBV18
J gene: TRBJ1-2

CDR3 protein: CASSQDFVQPQHF
CDR3 DNA: TGTGCCAGCAGCCAAGATTTCGTACAGCCCCAGCATTTT
D gene: -
clone size: medium-sized
V gene: TRBV4-2
J gene: TRBJ1-5

CDR3 protein: CASSPFAGGPYNEQFF
CDR3 DNA: TGTGCCAGCTCACCATTCGCGGGAGGGCCTTACAATGAGCAGTTCTTC
D gene: TRBD2
clone size: -
V gene: TRBV18
J gene: TRBJ2-1

CDR3 protein: CASSLGGHTEAFF
CDR3 DNA: TGTGCCAGCAGCTTAGGGGGCCACACTGAAGCTTTCTTT
D gene: -
clone size: -
V gene: TRBV7-9
J gene: TRBJ1-1

CDR3 protein: CAWSPGGLGTDTQYF
CDR3 DNA: TGTGCCTGGAGCCCAGGGGGACTAGGAACGGATACGCAGTATTTT
D gene: -
clone size: -
V gene: TRBV30
J gene: TRBJ2-3

CDR3 protein: CASTRYTGGQVNEQFF
CDR3 DNA: TGTGCCAGCACCCGTTATACCGGGGGGCAGGTAAATGAGCAGTTCTTC
D gene: -
clone size: -
V gene: TRBV5-4
J gene: TRBJ2-1

CDR3 protein: CASSLNQNTEAFF
CDR3 DNA: TGCGCCAGCAGCTTGAACCAGAACACTGAAGCTTTCTTT
D gene: -
clone size: -
V gene: TRBV5-1
J gene: TRBJ1-1

CDR3 protein: CASSYRDINPAGEKLFF
CDR3 DNA: TGTGCCAGCAGTTACCGGGACATAAACCCCGCCGGTGAAAAACTGTTTTTT
D gene: -
clone size: -
V gene: TRBV28
J gene: TRBJ1-4

CDR3 protein: CASSPDRTGELFF
CDR3 DNA: TGTGCCAGCAGCCCCGACAGAACCGGGGAGCTGTTTTTT
D gene: -
clone size: -
V gene: TRBV7-3
J gene: TRBJ2-2

CDR3 protein: CSQSLGYGYTF
CDR3 DNA: TGCAGTCAAAGTTTGGGATATGGCTACACCTTC
D gene: -
clone size: -
V gene: TRBV20-1
J gene: TRBJ1-2

CDR3 protein: CASSQDMVGTGATDTQYF
CDR3 DNA: TGTGCCAGCAGCCAAGATATGGTAGGGACAGGAGCTACAGATACGCAGTATTTT
D gene: TRBD1
clone size: -
V gene: TRBV4-2
J gene: TRBJ2-3

CDR3 protein: CASSQQTGHSYEQYF
CDR3 DNA: TGCGCCAGCAGCCAACAAACTGGCCACTCCTACGAGCAGTACTTC
D gene: -
clone size: -
V gene: TRBV4-3
J gene: TRBJ2-7

CDR3 protein: CASSQDTYSYEQYF
CDR3 DNA: TGTGCCAGCAGCCAGGACACTTATTCCTACGAGCAGTACTTC
D gene: -
clone size: -
V gene: TRBV5-6
J gene: TRBJ2-7

CDR3 protein: CASSATGNTEAFF
CDR3 DNA: TGTGCCAGCAGTGCCACAGGGAACACTGAAGCTTTCTTT
D gene: -
clone size: -
V gene: TRBV25-1
J gene: TRBJ1-1

CDR3 protein: CASSLGQGADETQYF
CDR3 DNA: TGTGCCAGCAGCTTGGGGCAGGGGGCAGACGAGACCCAGTACTTC
D gene: TRBD1
clone size: -
V gene: TRBV5-4
J gene: TRBJ2-5

CDR3 protein: CASSRDKNQPQHF
CDR3 DNA: TGCGCCAGCAGCCGGGACAAAAATCAGCCCCAGCATTTT
D gene: -
clone size: many
V gene: TRBV4-3
J gene: TRBJ1-5

CDR3 protein: CASSFRASGDNEQFF
CDR3 DNA: TGTGCCAGCTCCTTCAGGGCTAGCGGAGACAATGAGCAGTTCTTC
D gene: TRBD2
clone size: -
V gene: TRBV14
J gene: TRBJ2-1

CDR3 protein: CASSWGTGMDYGYTF
CDR3 DNA: TGTGCCAGCAGCTGGGGGACAGGGATGGACTATGGCTACACCTTC
D gene: TRBD1
clone size: -
V gene: TRBV5-8
J gene: TRBJ1-2

CDR3 protein: CASSPSFGSNQPQHF
CDR3 DNA: TGTGCCAGCAGCCCCTCCTTCGGTAGCAATCAGCCCCAGCATTTT
D gene: -
clone size: -
V gene: TRBV9
J gene: TRBJ1-5

CDR3 protein: CASSLLSGTSGSSYNEQFF
CDR3 DNA: TGTGCCAGCAGCCTCCTCTCCGGGACTAGCGGGAGCTCCTACAATGAGCAGTTCTTC
D gene: TRBD2
clone size: -
V gene: TRBV7-9
J gene: TRBJ2-1

CDR3 protein: CASSTGRVNQPQHF
CDR3 DNA: TGTGCCAGCAGTACCGGCAGGGTTAATCAGCCCCAGCATTTT
D gene: -
clone size: -
V gene: TRBV2
J gene: TRBJ1-5

CDR3 protein: CASSLGQGTYNEQFF
CDR3 DNA: TGTGCCAGCAGCTTGGGACAGGGAACCTACAATGAGCAGTTCTTC
D gene: TRBD1
clone size: -
V gene: TRBV5-8
J gene: TRBJ2-1

CDR3 protein: CASSFADTQYF
CDR3 DNA: TGTGCCAGCAGCTTCGCAGATACGCAGTATTTT
D gene: -
clone size: once
V gene: TRBV5-6
J gene: TRBJ2-3

CDR3 protein: CATSAGAGGKFF
CDR3 DNA: TGTGCCACCAGTGCCGGGGCTGGAGGGAAGTTCTTC
D gene: -
clone size: -
V gene: TRBV15
J gene: TRBJ2-1

CDR3 protein: CASSIGGGAEETQYF
CDR3 DNA: TGTGCCAGTAGTATAGGCGGGGGGGCCGAAGAGACCCAGTACTTC
D gene: TRBD2
clone size: -
V gene: TRBV19
J gene: TRBJ2-5

CDR3 protein: CASSSLTRTIYF
CDR3 DNA: TGTGCCAGCAGTTCGTTGACCCGGACCATATATTTT
D gene: -
clone size: -
V gene: TRBV6-5
J gene: TRBJ1-3

CDR3 protein: CASSLQSEGNTEAFF
CDR3 DNA: TGTGCCAGCAGCTTACAATCCGAGGGCAACACTGAAGCTTTCTTT
D gene: -
clone size: -
V gene: TRBV11-3
J gene: TRBJ1-1

CDR3 protein: CASRPRQGYGNTIYF
CDR3 DNA: TGTGCCAGCAGACCGCGACAGGGTTACGGAAACACCATATATTTT
D gene: TRBD1
clone size: -
V gene: TRBV6-5
J gene: TRBJ1-3

CDR3 protein: CSARAGMNTEAFF
CDR3 DNA: TGCAGCGCCCGAGCGGGGATGAACACTGAAGCTTTCTTT
D gene: -
clone size: -
V gene: TRBV29-1
J gene: TRBJ1-1

CDR3 protein: CASSVGTGFLETQYF
CDR3 DNA: TGCGCCAGCAGCGTCGGGACAGGGTTTTTGGAGACCCAGTACTTC
D gene: TRBD1
clone size: -
V gene: TRBV4-1
J gene: TRBJ2-5

CDR3 protein: CASKSSRVPYEQYF
CDR3 DNA: TGTGCCAGCAAATCTAGCAGGGTCCCCTACGAGCAGTACTTC
D gene: -
clone size: once
V gene: TRBV28
J gene: TRBJ2-7